The rows below give T cell receptor beta chains drawn from one sample of a study of chemoradiotherapy in HPV16-positive cancers. The assay was immunoSEQ multiplex PCR, and TCRdb's table has in-frame clones only and misses some. The sample has about 17,000 clones, 90% seen once. The sequencing here drew on blood, taken from a patient who underwent chemoradiotherapy. The receptors were gathered from a human donor with HPV-associated anogenital cancer. Both conserved end residues are part of each CDR3. D genes are given only for firm matches. Clone sizes are given selectively: once, few, many, or a class where the clone is expanded.

d_gene,j_gene,v_gene,abundance,CDR3aa,CDR3nt
-,TRBJ1-1,TRBV29-1,-,CSVHAREAFF,TGCAGCGTTCATGCTCGAGAAGCTTTCTTT
TRBD1,TRBJ2-6,TRBV6-4,-,CASSESGGTGANVLTF,TGTGCCAGCAGTGAGTCAGGGGGAACTGGGGCCAACGTCCTGACTTTC
-,TRBJ1-2,TRBV5-1,once,CASTQGPNYGYTF,TGCGCCAGCACTCAGGGGCCTAACTATGGCTACACCTTC
-,TRBJ2-3,TRBV6-4,-,CASSPGPYTDTQYF,TGTGCCAGCAGCCCCGGGCCGTACACAGATACGCAGTATTTT
-,TRBJ2-6,TRBV19,-,CASSAAGTNQSRANVLTF,TGTGCCAGTAGTGCCGCAGGGACAAATCAAAGTCGGGCCAACGTCCTGACTTTC
-,TRBJ1-3,TRBV11-2,-,CASSLGAGPGNTIYF,TGTGCCAGCAGCCTCGGGGCGGGGCCCGGAAACACCATATATTTT
TRBD1,TRBJ1-1,TRBV13,once,CASSLPGTGGGTEAFF,TGTGCCAGCAGCTTACCCGGTACAGGGGGGGGTACTGAAGCTTTCTTT
-,TRBJ1-2,TRBV5-1,-,CASSMDSYGYTF,TGCGCCAGCAGCATGGACAGCTATGGCTACACCTTC
-,TRBJ1-1,TRBV5-3,-,CARSPDLRDTEAFF,TGTGCCAGAAGCCCGGACCTCCGAGACACTGAAGCTTTCTTT
TRBD1,TRBJ1-2,TRBV5-4,-,CASSLGTGQQGYTF,TGTGCCAGCAGCTTGGGGACAGGGCAACAGGGCTACACCTTC
TRBD1,TRBJ1-1,TRBV5-8,-,CASSLGQDPNYTEAFF,TGTGCCAGCAGCCTAGGACAGGACCCGAATTACACTGAAGCTTTCTTT
TRBD1,TRBJ1-6,TRBV18,-,CASSPIGGDYNSPLHF,TGTGCCAGCTCACCCATAGGGGGCGACTATAATTCACCCCTCCACTTT
-,TRBJ1-2,TRBV5-1,-,CASSLGQIYGYTF,TGCGCCAGCAGCTTGGGACAAATCTATGGCTACACCTTC
-,TRBJ2-2,TRBV19,-,CASRGGRGLPTNTGELFF,TGTGCCAGTAGGGGAGGCAGGGGCCTACCGACGAACACCGGGGAGCTGTTTTTT
-,TRBJ1-3,TRBV9,-,CASSVGRSGNTIYF,TGTGCCAGCAGCGTAGGCAGGTCCGGAAACACCATATATTTT
TRBD1,TRBJ2-7,TRBV4-1,few,CASTGTGGSYEQYF,TGCGCCAGTACCGGGACAGGGGGCTCCTACGAGCAGTACTTC
-,TRBJ2-1,TRBV18,once,CASSPDRLYNEQFF,TGTGCCAGCTCACCAGACAGGCTCTACAATGAGCAGTTCTTC
-,TRBJ1-4,TRBV18,-,CASSPPSNEKLFF,TGTGCCAGCTCACCACCGAGCAACGAAAAACTGTTTTTT
-,TRBJ2-5,TRBV5-1,-,CASSLLETQYF,TGCGCCAGCAGCTTACTAGAGACCCAGTACTTC
-,TRBJ1-2,TRBV14,-,CASSQVGHYGYTF,TGTGCCAGCAGCCAAGTCGGGCACTATGGCTACACCTTC
TRBD2,TRBJ2-1,TRBV13,few,CASSLFSGGANEQFF,TGTGCCAGCAGCTTATTTTCCGGGGGGGCAAATGAGCAGTTCTTC
-,TRBJ1-2,TRBV9,-,CASSGGETFSTNYGYTF,TGTGCCAGCAGCGGGGGAGAGACATTTTCCACCAACTATGGCTACACCTTC
-,TRBJ1-5,TRBV5-6,-,CASSLAGRRNQPQHF,TGTGCCAGCAGCTTGGCTGGACGGCGCAATCAGCCCCAGCATTTT
TRBD1,TRBJ2-3,TRBV27,-,CASSIRTGGTDTQYF,TGTGCCAGCAGTATAAGGACAGGGGGCACAGATACGCAGTATTTT
-,TRBJ2-5,TRBV6-1,-,CASSVDKRVETQYF,TGTGCCAGCAGTGTCGACAAACGGGTAGAGACCCAGTACTTC
TRBD1,TRBJ2-2,TRBV28,-,CASSLRQGSMNTGELFF,TGTGCCAGCAGTTTGAGACAGGGGTCAATGAACACCGGGGAGCTGTTTTTT
-,TRBJ2-1,TRBV5-1,-,CASHRGEDEQFF,TGCGCCAGTCACCGTGGAGAGGATGAGCAGTTCTTC
-,TRBJ1-1,TRBV5-1,-,CASSLSLTGEAFF,TGCGCCAGCAGCTTATCGCTGACAGGAGAAGCTTTCTTT
-,TRBJ2-4,TRBV7-2,-,CASSLTAGDSGQYF,TGTGCCAGCAGCTTAACGGCGGGGGACAGTGGTCAGTACTTC